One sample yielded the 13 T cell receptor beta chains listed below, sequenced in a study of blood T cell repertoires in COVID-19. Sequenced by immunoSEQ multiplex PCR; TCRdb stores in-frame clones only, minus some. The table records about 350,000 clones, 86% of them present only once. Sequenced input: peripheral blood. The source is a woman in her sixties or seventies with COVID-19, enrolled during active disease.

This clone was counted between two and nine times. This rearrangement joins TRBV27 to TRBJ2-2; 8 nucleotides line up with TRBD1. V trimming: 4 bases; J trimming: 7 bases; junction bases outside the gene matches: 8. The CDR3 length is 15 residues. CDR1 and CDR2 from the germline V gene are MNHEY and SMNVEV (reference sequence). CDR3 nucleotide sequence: TGTGCCAGCAGTTGGGCAGGGGGCTTGGGCGGGGAGCTGTTTTTT. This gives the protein CASSWAGGLGGELFF.

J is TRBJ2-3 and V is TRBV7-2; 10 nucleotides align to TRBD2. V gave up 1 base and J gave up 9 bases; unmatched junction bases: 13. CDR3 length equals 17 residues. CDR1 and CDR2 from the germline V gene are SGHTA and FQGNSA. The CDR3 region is CASSLDSASGGVGTQYF. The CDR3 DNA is TGTGCCAGCAGCTTAGATTCGGCTAGCGGGGGAGTGGGCACGCAGTATTTT.

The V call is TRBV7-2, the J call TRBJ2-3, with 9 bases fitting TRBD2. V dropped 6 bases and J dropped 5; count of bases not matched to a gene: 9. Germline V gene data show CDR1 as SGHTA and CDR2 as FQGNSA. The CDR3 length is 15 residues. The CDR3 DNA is TGTGCCAGCAGAGTAGCGGGGGCTTTCGGAGATACGCAGTATTTT. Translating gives CASRVAGAFGDTQYF.

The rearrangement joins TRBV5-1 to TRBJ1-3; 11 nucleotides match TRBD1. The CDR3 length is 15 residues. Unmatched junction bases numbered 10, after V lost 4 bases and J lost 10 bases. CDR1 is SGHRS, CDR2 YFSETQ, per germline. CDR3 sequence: CASSPRTGGSRTIYF. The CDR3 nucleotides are TGCGCCAGCAGCCCTCGGACAGGGGGCTCACGGACCATATATTTT.

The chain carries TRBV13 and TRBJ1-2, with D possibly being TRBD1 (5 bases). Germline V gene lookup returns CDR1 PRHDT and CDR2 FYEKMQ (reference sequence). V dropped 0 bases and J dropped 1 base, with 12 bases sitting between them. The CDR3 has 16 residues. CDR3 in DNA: TGTGCCAGCAGCTTAGGGCGGGGGAATCGTAACTATGGCTACACCTTC. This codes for CASSLGRGNRNYGYTF.

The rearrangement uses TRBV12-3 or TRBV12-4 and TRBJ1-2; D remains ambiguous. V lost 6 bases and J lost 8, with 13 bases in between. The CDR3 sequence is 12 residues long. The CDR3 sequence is CASRSPGRGYTF. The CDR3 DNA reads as TGTGCCAGCAGATCCCCGGGAAGGGGCTACACCTTC.

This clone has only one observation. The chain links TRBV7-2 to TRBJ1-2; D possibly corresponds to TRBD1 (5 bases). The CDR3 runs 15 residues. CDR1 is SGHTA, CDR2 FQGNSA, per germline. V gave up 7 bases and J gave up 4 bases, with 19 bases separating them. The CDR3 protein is CASTPGGSLPYGYTF. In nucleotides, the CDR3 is TGTGCCAGCACCCCCGGGGGAAGTCTCCCCTATGGCTACACCTTC.

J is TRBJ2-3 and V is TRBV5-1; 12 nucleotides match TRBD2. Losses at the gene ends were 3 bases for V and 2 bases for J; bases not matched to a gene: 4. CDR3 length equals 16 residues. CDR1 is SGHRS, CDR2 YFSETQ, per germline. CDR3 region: CASSSTSGGLTDTQYF. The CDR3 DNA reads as TGCGCCAGCAGCTCGACTAGCGGGGGCCTCACAGATACGCAGTATTTT. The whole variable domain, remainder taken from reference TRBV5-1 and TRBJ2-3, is KAGVTQTPRYLIKTRGQQVTLSCSPISGHRSVSWYQQTPGQGLQFLFEYFSETQRNKGNFPGRFSGRQFSNSRSEMNVSTLELGDSALYLCASSSTSGGLTDTQYFGPGTRLTVL.

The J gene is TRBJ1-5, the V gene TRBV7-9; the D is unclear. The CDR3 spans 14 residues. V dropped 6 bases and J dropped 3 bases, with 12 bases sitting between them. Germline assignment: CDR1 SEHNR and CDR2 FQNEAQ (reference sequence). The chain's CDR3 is CASSPDGYNQPQHF. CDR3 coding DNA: TGTGCCAGCAGTCCCGACGGGTACAATCAGCCCCAGCATTTT.

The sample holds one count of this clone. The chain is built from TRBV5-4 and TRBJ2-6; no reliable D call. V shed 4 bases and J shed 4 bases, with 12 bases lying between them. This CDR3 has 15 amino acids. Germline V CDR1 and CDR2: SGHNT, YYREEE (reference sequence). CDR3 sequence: CASSPESRGANVLTF. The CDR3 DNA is TGTGCCAGCAGCCCTGAATCGAGGGGGGCCAACGTCCTGACTTTC.

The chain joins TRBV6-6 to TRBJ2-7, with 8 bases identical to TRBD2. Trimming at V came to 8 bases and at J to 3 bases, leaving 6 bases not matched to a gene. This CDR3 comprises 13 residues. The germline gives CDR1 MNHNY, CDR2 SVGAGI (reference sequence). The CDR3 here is CASARGGIYEQYF. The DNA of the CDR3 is TGTGCCAGCGCTCGGGGGGGGATCTACGAGCAGTACTTC.

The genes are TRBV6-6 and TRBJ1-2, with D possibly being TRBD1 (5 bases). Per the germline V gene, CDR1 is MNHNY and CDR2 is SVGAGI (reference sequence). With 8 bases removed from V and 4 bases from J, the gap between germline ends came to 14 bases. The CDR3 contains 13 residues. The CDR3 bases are TGTGCCAGCGCGACAGACGAAGTCTATGGCTACACCTTC. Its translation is CASATDEVYGYTF.

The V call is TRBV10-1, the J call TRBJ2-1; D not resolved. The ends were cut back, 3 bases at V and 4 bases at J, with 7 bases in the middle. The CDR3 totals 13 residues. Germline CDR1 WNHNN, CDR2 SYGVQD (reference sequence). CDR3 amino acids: CASSDEVYNEQFF. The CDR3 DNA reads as TGCGCCAGCAGTGACGAGGTATACAATGAGCAGTTCTTC.